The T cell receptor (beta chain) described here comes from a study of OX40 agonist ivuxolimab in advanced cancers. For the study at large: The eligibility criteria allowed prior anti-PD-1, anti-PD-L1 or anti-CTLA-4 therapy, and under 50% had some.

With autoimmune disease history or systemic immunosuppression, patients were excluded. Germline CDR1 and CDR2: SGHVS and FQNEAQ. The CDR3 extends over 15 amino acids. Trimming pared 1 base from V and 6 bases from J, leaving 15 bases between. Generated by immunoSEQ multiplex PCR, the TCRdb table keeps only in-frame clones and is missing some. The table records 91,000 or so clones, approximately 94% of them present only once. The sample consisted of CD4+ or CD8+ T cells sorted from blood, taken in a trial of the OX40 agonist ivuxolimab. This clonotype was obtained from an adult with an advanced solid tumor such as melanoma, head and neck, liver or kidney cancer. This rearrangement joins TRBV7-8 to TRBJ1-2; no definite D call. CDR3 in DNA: TGTGCCAGCAGCTTAGGGGCGGCCAGGTTGGATGGCTACACCTTC. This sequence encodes CASSLGAARLDGYTF.